This entry lists 5 T cell receptor beta chains sequenced from one sample in a study of Ad26.COV2.S vaccination and SARS-CoV-2 variants. Data came from immunoSEQ multiplex PCR; TCRdb stores just in-frame clones and leaves some out. The data hold 200,000 to 250,000 clones, with around nine tenths observed a single time. Treatment given: around 19 received Ad26.COV2.S at low or high dose, single or two shots; about 5 received placebo; per-sample allocation not given. Vaccine and placebo recipients were sampled on day 63 after the first injection. This sample comprised peripheral blood, obtained in a trial of Ad26.COV2.S vaccine versus placebo. The source is a person aged 18-65 years who received the Ad26.COV2.S COVID-19 vaccine or a placebo.

The gene calls are TRBV6-1 and TRBJ1-5; TRBD1 is a possible D gene (5 bases). V shed 4 bases and J shed 12 bases, with 31 bases lying between them. Germline lookup yields CDR1 MNHNS and CDR2 SASEGT. The CDR3 spans 18 residues. The CDR3 spells CASSVLGATAHSVMIQHF. The CDR3 DNA follows: TGTGCCAGCAGTGTCTTAGGGGCAACTGCGCACTCTGTTATGATCCAGCATTTT.

Only one count was recorded for this clone. The genes are TRBV7-2 and TRBJ2-7; 8 bases agree with TRBD1. V was pared by 4 bases and J by 2 bases, with 4 bases of the junction left unmatched. The CDR3 is made up of 14 amino acids. Germline lookup yields CDR1 SGHTA and CDR2 FQGNSA. The CDR3 is CASSSGTGPYEQYF. The CDR3 DNA follows: TGTGCCAGCAGCTCTGGGACAGGCCCCTACGAGCAGTACTTC.

Here the CDR3 DNA reads TGTGCCAGCCTTAGGAGGGGGGCCCACAGTGAGCAGTTCTTC. Protein: CASLRRGAHSEQFF. The V gene is TRBV28, the J gene TRBJ2-1; D tentatively reads TRBD1 or TRBD2 (6 bases each). The germline gives CDR1 MDHEN, CDR2 SYDVKM. The CDR3 has 14 amino acids. Trimming pared 8 bases from V and 9 bases from J, leaving 20 bases between. The full variable domain, in which reference TRBV28 and TRBJ2-1 provide the parts outside the CDR3, is DVKVTQSSRYLVKRTGEKVFLECVQDMDHENMFWYRQDPGLGLRLIYFSYDVKMKEKGDIPEGYSVSREKKERFSLILESASTNQTSMYLCASLRRGAHSEQFFGPGTRLTVL.

V gene TRBV19 combines with J gene TRBJ2-2; 9 bases align to TRBD1. CDR1 LNHDA and CDR2 SQIVND come from the germline V gene (reference sequence). J lost 1 base, V lost 7 bases, and 7 bases had no gene match. This CDR3 comprises 16 residues. CDR3 residues: CASMSDRGGNTGELFF. The CDR3 region has the DNA TGTGCCAGTATGTCGGACAGGGGAGGGAACACCGGGGAGCTGTTTTTT.

V and J are TRBV3-1 (or the pseudogene TRBV3-2) and TRBJ2-7; D gene ambiguous. The CDR3 is 15 residues long. Trimming removed 0 bases at V and 2 bases at J, with 11 bases between. CDR1 LGHDT and CDR2 YNNKEL come from the germline V gene (reference sequence). Here the CDR3 reads CASSQDPAMPYEQYF. DNA of the CDR3: TGTGCCAGCAGCCAAGATCCAGCAATGCCCTACGAGCAGTACTTC.